This TCR beta chain was recovered during a study of blood T cells in healthy people across ages. General study findings and limits: Any changes in expanded clonotypes were possibly confounded, as donor CMV status remained unknown. Per-million-T-cell TCR beta diversity fell roughly linearly with age. Since the PBMCs were unsorted, naive and antigen-experienced cells could not be conclusively compared.

Through a sample-barcoded 5' primer and a J-beta primer mix, a second PCR was run for roughly 6 to 12 cycles. One entry per CDR3 protein, called by TCRdb with MiXCR from the 5' RACE reads. The sample holds about 800,000 distinct CDR3 sequences, 46% seen once. The CDR3 loop spans 13 amino acids. Germline V CDR1 and CDR2: LGHDT, YNNKEL (reference sequence). Trimming took 3 bases from V and 3 from J, leaving 9 bases between them. A note on this clonotype: Antigen specificity is unknown.

Specimen: blood. This chain links TRBV3-1 with TRBJ2-7; D is unresolved. The origin of this receptor is an elderly man in good health. The CDR3 nucleotides are TGTGCCAGCAGCCAGACTTGGGACTACGAGCAGTACTTC. Translated, it gives CASSQTWDYEQYF.